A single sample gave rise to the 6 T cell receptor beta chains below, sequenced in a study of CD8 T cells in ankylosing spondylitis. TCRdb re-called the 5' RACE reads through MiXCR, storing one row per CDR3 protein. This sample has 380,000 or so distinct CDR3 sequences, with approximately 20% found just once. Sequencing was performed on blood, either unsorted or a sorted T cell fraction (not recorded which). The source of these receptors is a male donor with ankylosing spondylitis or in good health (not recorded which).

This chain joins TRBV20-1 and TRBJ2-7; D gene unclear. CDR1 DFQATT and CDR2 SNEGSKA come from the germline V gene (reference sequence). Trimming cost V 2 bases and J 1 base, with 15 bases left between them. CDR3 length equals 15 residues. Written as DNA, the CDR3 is TGCAGTGCTAGAATCCCTGCCCGATCTTCCTACGAGCAGTACTTC. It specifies CSARIPARSSYEQYF.

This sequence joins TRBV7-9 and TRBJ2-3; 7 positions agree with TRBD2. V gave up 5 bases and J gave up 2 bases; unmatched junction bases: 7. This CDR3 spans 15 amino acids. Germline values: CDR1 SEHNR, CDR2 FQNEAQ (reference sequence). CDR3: CASSPRDYDTDTQYF. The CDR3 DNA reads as TGTGCCAGCAGCCCCCGGGACTACGACACAGATACGCAGTATTTT.

The CDR3: CASSIAWGQGTYNEQFF. The CDR3 bases are TGTGCCAGTAGTATAGCGTGGGGTCAGGGGACCTACAATGAGCAGTTCTTC. The V gene is TRBV19, the J gene TRBJ2-1; tentative D call: TRBD1 (6 bases). V lost 1 base and J lost 2, with 15 bases in between. The CDR3 length is 17 residues. Germline V gene data show CDR1 as LNHDA and CDR2 as SQIVND (reference sequence).

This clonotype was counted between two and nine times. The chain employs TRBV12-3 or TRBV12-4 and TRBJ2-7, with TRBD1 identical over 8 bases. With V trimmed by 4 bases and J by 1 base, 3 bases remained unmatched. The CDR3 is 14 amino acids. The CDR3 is CASSSGQVSYEQYF. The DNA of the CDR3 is TGTGCCAGCAGTTCGGGACAGGTTTCCTACGAGCAGTACTTC.

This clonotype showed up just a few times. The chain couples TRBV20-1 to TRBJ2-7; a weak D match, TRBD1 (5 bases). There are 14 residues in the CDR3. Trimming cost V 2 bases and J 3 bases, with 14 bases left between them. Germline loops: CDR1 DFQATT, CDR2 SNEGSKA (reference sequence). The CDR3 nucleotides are TGCAGTGCTAGATCTCTGCGGCAGGGCTACGAGCAGTACTTC. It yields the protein CSARSLRQGYEQYF.

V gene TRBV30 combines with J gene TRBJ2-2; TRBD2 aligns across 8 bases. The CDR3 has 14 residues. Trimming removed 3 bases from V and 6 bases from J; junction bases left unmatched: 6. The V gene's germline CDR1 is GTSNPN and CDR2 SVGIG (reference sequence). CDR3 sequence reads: CAWSRGGLAGELFF. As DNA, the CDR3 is TGTGCCTGGAGCCGGGGGGGCCTAGCCGGGGAGCTGTTTTTT.